The following is a TCR beta chain sequence with its context. The target antigen is unknown. TCRdb fed the 5' RACE reads into MiXCR, producing one record per CDR3 protein. The sample holds about 560,000 distinct CDR3 sequences, roughly 17% seen once. This sample is part of a study of T-cell memory formation after mild COVID-19. Across the whole study: TCR clustering was largely donor specific. Points from the study as a whole: Contracting clones, day 15 to 85, had balanced CD4/CD8, and later expanders favored CD4+.

The J segment lost 4 bases and the V segment lost 3 bases, leaving 7 bases of the junction unmatched. Germline V gives CDR1 LGHNA, CDR2 YSLEER. This CDR3 contains 16 residues. The material sequenced was PBMCs or a T cell subset sorted from them (not recorded which). The source of this sequence is an adult woman who had mild COVID-19 (a few samples of this study predate the infection). Cell type and time point are not known. V usage is TRBV4-3 and J usage is TRBJ2-2; TRBD2 matches at 8 bases. The CDR3 loop reads CASSHPAGVGTGELFF. The CDR3 region has the DNA TGCGCCAGCAGCCACCCAGCGGGAGTGGGCACCGGGGAGCTGTTTTTT.